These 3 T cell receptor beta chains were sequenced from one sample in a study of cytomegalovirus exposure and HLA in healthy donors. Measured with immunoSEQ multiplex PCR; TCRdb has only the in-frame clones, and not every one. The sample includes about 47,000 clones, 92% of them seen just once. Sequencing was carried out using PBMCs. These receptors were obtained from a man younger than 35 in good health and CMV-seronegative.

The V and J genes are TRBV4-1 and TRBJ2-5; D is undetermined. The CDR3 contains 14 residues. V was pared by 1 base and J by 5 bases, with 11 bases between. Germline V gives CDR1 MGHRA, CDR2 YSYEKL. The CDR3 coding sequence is TGCGCCAGCAGCCAAGCCCAGGAATCCGAGACCCAGTACTTC. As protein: CASSQAQESETQYF.

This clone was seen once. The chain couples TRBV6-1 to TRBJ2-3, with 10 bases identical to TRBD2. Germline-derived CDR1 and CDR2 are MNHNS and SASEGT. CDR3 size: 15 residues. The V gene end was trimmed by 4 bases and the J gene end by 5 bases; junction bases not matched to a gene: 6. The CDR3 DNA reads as TGTGCCAGCAGTGCTCTAGCGGGGGAGGGAGATACGCAGTATTTT. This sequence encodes CASSALAGEGDTQYF.

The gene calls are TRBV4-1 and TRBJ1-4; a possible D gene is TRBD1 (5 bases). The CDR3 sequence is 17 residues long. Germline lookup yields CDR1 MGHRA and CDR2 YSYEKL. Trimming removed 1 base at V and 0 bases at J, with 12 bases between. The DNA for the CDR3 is TGCGCCAGCAGCCAAGCCTTCTCAGGGACAACTAATGAAAAACTGTTTTTT. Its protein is CASSQAFSGTTNEKLFF.